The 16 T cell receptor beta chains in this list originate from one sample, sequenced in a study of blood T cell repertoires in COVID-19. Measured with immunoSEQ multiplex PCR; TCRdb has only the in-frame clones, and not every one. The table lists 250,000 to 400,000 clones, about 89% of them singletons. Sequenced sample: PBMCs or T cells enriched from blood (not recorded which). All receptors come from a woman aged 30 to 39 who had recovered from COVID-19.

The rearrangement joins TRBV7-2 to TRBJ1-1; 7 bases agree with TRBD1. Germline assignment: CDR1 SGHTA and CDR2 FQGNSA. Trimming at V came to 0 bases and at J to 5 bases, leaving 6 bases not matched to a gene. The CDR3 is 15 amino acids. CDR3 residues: CASSLAGTAPTEAFF. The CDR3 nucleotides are TGTGCCAGCAGCTTAGCTGGGACAGCGCCTACTGAAGCTTTCTTT.

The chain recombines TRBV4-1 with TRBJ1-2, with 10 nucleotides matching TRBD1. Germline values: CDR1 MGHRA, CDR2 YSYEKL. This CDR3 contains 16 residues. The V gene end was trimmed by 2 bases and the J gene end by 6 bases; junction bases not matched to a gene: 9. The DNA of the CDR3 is TGCGCCAGCAGCCAAAACCCGACAGGGGGCTGGGATGGCTACACCTTC. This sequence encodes CASSQNPTGGWDGYTF.

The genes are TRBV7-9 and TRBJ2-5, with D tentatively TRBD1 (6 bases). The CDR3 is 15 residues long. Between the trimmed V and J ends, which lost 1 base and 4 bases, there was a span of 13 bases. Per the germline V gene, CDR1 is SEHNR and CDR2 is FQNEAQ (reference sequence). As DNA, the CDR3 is TGTGCCAGCAGCTTAGGGGGACAATTAACAGAGACCCAGTACTTC. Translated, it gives CASSLGGQLTETQYF.

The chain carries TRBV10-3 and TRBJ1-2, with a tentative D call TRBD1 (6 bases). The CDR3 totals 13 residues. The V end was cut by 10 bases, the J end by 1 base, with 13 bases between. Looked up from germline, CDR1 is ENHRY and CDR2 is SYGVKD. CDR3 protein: CATQLQGNYGYTF. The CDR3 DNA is TGTGCCACCCAACTACAGGGTAACTATGGCTACACCTTC.

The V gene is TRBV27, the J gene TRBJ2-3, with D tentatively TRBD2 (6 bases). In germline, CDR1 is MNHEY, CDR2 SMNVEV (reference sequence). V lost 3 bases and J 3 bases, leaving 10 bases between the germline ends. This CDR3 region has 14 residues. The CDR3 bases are TGTGCCAGCAGTTTGATGGCGGGGACAGATACGCAGTATTTT. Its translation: CASSLMAGTDTQYF.

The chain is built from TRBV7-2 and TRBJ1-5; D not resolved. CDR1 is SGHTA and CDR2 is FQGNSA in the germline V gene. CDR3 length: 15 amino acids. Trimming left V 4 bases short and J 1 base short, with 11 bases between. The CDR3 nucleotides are TGTGCCAGCAGCTCAAGAGGAGTCAGCAATCAGCCCCAGCATTTT. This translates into CASSSRGVSNQPQHF.

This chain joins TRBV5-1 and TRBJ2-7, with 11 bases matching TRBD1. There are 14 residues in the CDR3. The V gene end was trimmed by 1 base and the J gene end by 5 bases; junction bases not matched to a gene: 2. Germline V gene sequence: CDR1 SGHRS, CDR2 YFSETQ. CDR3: CASSLRTGGDEQYF. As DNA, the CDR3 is TGCGCCAGCAGCTTGAGGACAGGGGGCGACGAGCAGTACTTC. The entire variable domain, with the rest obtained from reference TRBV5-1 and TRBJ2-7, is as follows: KAGVTQTPRYLIKTRGQQVTLSCSPISGHRSVSWYQQTPGQGLQFLFEYFSETQRNKGNFPGRFSGRQFSNSRSEMNVSTLELGDSALYLCASSLRTGGDEQYFGPGTRLTVT.

The CDR3 bases are TGTGCCAGCTCACCGATGTCCCCTACCTACACAGATACGCAGTATTTT. This codes for CASSPMSPTYTDTQYF. This chain joins TRBV18 and TRBJ2-3, with D unresolved. Trimming removed 3 bases at V and 2 bases at J, with 15 bases between. Germline V CDR1 and CDR2: KGHSH, LQKENI. This CDR3 region has 16 residues.

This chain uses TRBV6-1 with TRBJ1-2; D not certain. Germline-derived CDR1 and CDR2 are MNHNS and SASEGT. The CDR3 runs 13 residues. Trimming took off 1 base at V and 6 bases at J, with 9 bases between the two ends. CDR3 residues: CASSEVRVDGYTF. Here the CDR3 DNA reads TGTGCCAGCAGTGAAGTGAGGGTGGATGGCTACACCTTC.

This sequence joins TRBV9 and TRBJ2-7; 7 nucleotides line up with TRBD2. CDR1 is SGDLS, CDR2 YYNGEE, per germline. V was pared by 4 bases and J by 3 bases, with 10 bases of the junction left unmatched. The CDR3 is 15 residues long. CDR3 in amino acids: CASSSTSVGGYEQYF. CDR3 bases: TGTGCCAGCAGCTCTACTAGCGTCGGCGGCTACGAGCAGTACTTC.

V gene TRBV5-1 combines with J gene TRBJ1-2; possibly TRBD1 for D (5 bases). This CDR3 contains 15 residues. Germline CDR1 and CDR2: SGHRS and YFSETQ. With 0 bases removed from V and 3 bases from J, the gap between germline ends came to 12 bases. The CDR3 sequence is CASSLAPGYDYGYTF. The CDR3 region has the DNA TGCGCCAGCAGCTTGGCCCCAGGGTACGACTATGGCTACACCTTC.

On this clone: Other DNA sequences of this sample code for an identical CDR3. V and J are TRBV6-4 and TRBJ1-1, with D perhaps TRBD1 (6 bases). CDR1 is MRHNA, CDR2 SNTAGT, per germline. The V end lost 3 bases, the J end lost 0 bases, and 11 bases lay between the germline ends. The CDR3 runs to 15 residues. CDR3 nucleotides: TGTGCCAGCAGTGAAACAGGGATTATGAACACTGAAGCTTTCTTT. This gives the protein CASSETGIMNTEAFF.

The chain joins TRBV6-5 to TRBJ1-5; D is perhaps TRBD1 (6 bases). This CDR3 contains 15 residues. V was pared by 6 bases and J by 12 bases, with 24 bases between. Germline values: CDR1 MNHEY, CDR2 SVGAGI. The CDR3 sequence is CASSMGAPSLGLQHF. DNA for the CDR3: TGTGCCAGCAGCATGGGGGCACCCAGTCTGGGGCTCCAGCATTTT.

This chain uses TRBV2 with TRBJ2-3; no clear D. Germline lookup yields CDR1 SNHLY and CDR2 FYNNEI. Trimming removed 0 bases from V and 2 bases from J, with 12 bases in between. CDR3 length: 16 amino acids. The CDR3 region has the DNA TGTGCCAGCAGTGAAGCGCTTCGTCAACTCACAGATACGCAGTATTTT. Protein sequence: CASSEALRQLTDTQYF.

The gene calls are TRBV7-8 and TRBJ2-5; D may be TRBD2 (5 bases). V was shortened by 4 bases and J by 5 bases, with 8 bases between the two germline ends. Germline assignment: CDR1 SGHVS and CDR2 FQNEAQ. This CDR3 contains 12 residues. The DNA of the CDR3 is TGTGCCAGCAGCTCCCGGAGGGAGACCCAGTACTTC. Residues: CASSSRRETQYF. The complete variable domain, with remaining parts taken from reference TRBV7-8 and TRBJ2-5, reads GAGVSQSPRYKVAKRGQDVALRCDPISGHVSLFWYQQALGQGPEFLTYFQNEAQLDKSGLPSDRFFAERPEGSVSTLKIQRTQQEDSAVYLCASSSRRETQYFGPGTRLLVL.

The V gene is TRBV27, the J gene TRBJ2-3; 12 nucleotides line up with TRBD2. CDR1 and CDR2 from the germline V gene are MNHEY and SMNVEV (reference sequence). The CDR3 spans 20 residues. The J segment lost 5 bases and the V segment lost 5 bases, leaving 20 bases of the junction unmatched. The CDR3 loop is CASSTWDGLAGTHGGDTQYF. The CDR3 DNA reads TGTGCCAGCAGTACCTGGGACGGACTAGCGGGGACCCACGGGGGAGATACGCAGTATTTT.